The 32 T cell receptor beta chains listed next were all sequenced from one sample in a study of blood T cells in healthy people across ages. A sample-barcoded 5' primer and a J-beta primer mix were used in a second PCR of about 7 to 11 cycles. TCRdb re-derived calls from the 5' RACE reads in MiXCR, one entry per CDR3 protein. The sample has 1.5 million to 1.9 million distinct CDR3 sequences; approximately 42% are singletons. The specimen sequenced was blood. The receptor set was obtained from a woman aged 18-30 years in good health.

The chain uses TRBV6-5 and TRBJ1-5; a possible D gene is TRBD1 (5 bases). Trimming left V 2 bases short and J 6 bases short, with 11 bases between. Germline CDR1 and CDR2: MNHEY and SVGAGI. The CDR3 is 14 residues long. The CDR3 coding sequence is TGTGCCAGCAGTTACGGGGGGGAAGGTCAGCCCCAGCATTTT. Translation: CASSYGGEGQPQHF.

This clonotype was observed a handful of times. The chain joins TRBV27 to TRBJ2-3; 8 positions agree with TRBD2. CDR3 length: 16 residues. The V segment lost 6 bases and the J segment 0 bases; nucleotides outside the gene matches: 8. Germline V CDR1 and CDR2: MNHEY, SMNVEV (reference sequence). Here the CDR3 DNA reads TGTGCCAGCAGGGGCACGGCTAGCGGGAGCACAGATACGCAGTATTTT. The encoded protein is CASRGTASGSTDTQYF.

The chain recombines TRBV15 with TRBJ2-5; TRBD1 might be the D (6 bases). Trimming shortened V by 1 base and J by 3 bases, and 9 bases separated the two germline ends. This CDR3 has 14 residues. Per the germline V gene, CDR1 is LNHNV and CDR2 is YYDKDF (reference sequence). The CDR3 region is CATSRATGKETQYF. The CDR3 DNA is TGTGCCACCAGCAGAGCTACAGGGAAAGAGACCCAGTACTTC. The full variable domain, in which reference TRBV15 and TRBJ2-5 provide the parts outside the CDR3, is DAMVIQNPRYQVTQFGKPVTLSCSQTLNHNVMYWYQQKSSQAPKLLFHYYDKDFNNEADTPDNFQSRRPNTSFCFLDIRSPGLGDTAMYLCATSRATGKETQYFGPGTRLLVL.

The gene calls are TRBV20-1 and TRBJ1-2; D perhaps matches TRBD1 (6 bases). The V end lost 2 bases, the J end lost 4 bases, and 17 bases lay between the germline ends. From germline, CDR1 is DFQATT and CDR2 SNEGSKA (reference sequence). This CDR3 contains 15 residues. In DNA form, the CDR3 reads TGCAGTGCTAGATCACAGGGCGGTCCGACCTATGGCTACACCTTC. Its translation is CSARSQGGPTYGYTF.

This clonotype was seen a few times. The chain combines TRBV4-3 with TRBJ2-4, with 9 bases fitting TRBD2. The end of the DNA aligns better with TRBJ2-7, so the J call may be wrong. CDR3 length: 16 amino acids. Looked up from germline, CDR1 is LGHNA and CDR2 is YSLEER. The CDR3: CASSQGRLAEFYEQYF. DNA for the CDR3: TGCGCCAGCAGCCAAGGAAGACTAGCGGAGTTCTACGAGCAGTACTTC.

This clonotype was observed at least ten times. The chain carries TRBV12-3 or TRBV12-4 and TRBJ2-1; 8 bases line up with TRBD2. Germline trimming cut 2 bases from V and 9 bases from J; bases unmatched to any gene: 6. This CDR3 region has 14 residues. DNA of the CDR3: TGTGCCAGCAGTTTAAGGACTAGCCTCACTGAGCAGTTCTTC. Its protein product is CASSLRTSLTEQFF.

The V and J genes are TRBV6-5 and TRBJ1-6; D call uncertain. In germline, CDR1 is MNHEY, CDR2 SVGAGI. The V and J ends lost 10 bases and 9 bases respectively, with 25 bases between them. CDR3 length: 16 residues. The CDR3 is CATSRDAPSLGSPLHF. CDR3 DNA: TGTGCCACCAGCCGGGATGCCCCGTCTTTGGGTTCACCCCTCCACTTT.

This chain connects TRBV29-1 to TRBJ1-1; D perhaps matches TRBD1 (6 bases). The ends were cut back, 3 bases at V and 10 bases at J, with 15 bases in the middle. CDR1 SQVTM and CDR2 ANQGSEA come from the germline V gene. CDR3 size: 12 residues. The CDR3 DNA is TGCAGCGTTGACTTTCAGGGGCGGGGAGCTTTCTTT. It yields the protein CSVDFQGRGAFF.

Concerning this clonotype itself: One end of the junction fails to match germline, which may point to a read error. This chain connects TRBV6-2 or TRBV6-3 to TRBJ2-5, with a tentative D call TRBD1 (5 bases). This CDR3 is 14 amino acids long. Per the germline V gene, CDR1 is MNHEY and CDR2 is SVGEGT. CDR3 in amino acids: CASRQTGLQGTQYF. The CDR3 region has the DNA TGTGCCAGCAGGCAAACAGGTTTGCAAGGGACCCAGTACTTC.

The V call is TRBV20-1, the J call TRBJ2-1; TRBD1 might be the D (6 bases). Germline CDR1 is DFQATT and CDR2 is SNEGSKA (reference sequence). CDR3 length equals 20 residues. The V and J ends lost 6 bases and 0 bases respectively, with 30 bases between them. CDR3 in amino acids: CSAPWDISRDEPSSYNEQFF. The DNA of the CDR3 is TGCAGTGCCCCGTGGGACATATCTAGGGACGAGCCGAGCTCCTACAATGAGCAGTTCTTC.

This clonotype was recorded at least ten times. This chain links TRBV5-1 with TRBJ2-1, with D perhaps being TRBD1 or TRBD2 (5 bases each). This CDR3 has 13 residues. Trimming shortened V by 4 bases and J by 9 bases, and 14 bases separated the two germline ends. Germline V gives CDR1 SGHRS, CDR2 YFSETQ. The CDR3 coding sequence is TGCGCCAGCAGCCCCGGGACCACAAGTGAGCAGTTCTTC. This sequence encodes CASSPGTTSEQFF.

This chain connects TRBV2 to TRBJ2-5; 13 bases are a match to TRBD2. The CDR3 is 14 amino acids. Germline-derived CDR1 and CDR2 are SNHLY and FYNNEI. Trimming removed 4 bases from V and 13 bases from J; junction bases left unmatched: 9. In DNA form, the CDR3 reads TGTGCCAGCAGTGTTGGACTAGCGGGGGCCAGCGGGTACTTC. Its translation: CASSVGLAGASGYF. Drawing the rest from reference TRBV2 and TRBJ2-5, the complete variable domain is EPEVTQTPSHQVTQMGQEVILRCVPISNHLYFYWYRQILGQKVEFLVSFYNNEISEKSEIFDDQFSVERPDGSNFTLKIRSTKLEDSAMYFCASSVGLAGASGYFGPGTRLLVL.

This chain uses TRBV12-3 or TRBV12-4 with TRBJ1-6; possibly TRBD1 for D (6 bases). This CDR3 comprises 16 residues. V lost 6 bases and J 0 bases, leaving 12 bases between the germline ends. As DNA, the CDR3 is TGTGCCAGCAGCCAGGGGATTAACTCCTATAATTCACCCCTCCACTTT. This codes for CASSQGINSYNSPLHF.

This chain links TRBV19 with TRBJ1-1; D not resolved. The V and J ends lost 8 bases and 5 bases respectively, with 18 bases between them. Germline V gene sequence: CDR1 LNHDA, CDR2 SQIVND (reference sequence). This CDR3 region has 14 residues. CDR3 coding DNA: TGTGCCAGTCATCTCGGGGAGAAGCTGACTGAAGCTTTCTTT. Its protein product is CASHLGEKLTEAFF.

This clonotype was detected only a few times. The chain is built from TRBV21-1 and TRBJ2-1. TRBV21-1 is classified as a pseudogene. CDR3 size: 13 residues. The CDR3, as DNA: TGTGCCAGCAGCAAACCCTACGGGAATGAGCAGTTCTTC. Amino acid sequence: CASSKPYGNEQFF.

Only a few counts were recorded for this clonotype. The chain employs TRBV21-1 and TRBJ2-3. TRBV21-1 is annotated as a pseudogene. The CDR3 is made up of 14 amino acids. In DNA, the CDR3 is TGTGCCAGCAGCAAGGTAGTGGGCACAGATACGCAGTATTTT. Amino acids: CASSKVVGTDTQYF.

Ten or more counts support this clonotype. V gene TRBV25-1 combines with J gene TRBJ2-3; 7 nucleotides match TRBD1. The CDR3 spans 18 residues. Germline-derived CDR1 and CDR2 are MGHDK and SYGVNS. Trimming at V came to 5 bases and at J to 0 bases, leaving 14 bases not matched to a gene. The CDR3 region is CASSPDRDLTSSTDTQYF. The CDR3 bases are TGTGCCAGCAGTCCTGACAGGGACCTGACCTCTAGCACAGATACGCAGTATTTT.

V gene TRBV9 combines with J gene TRBJ2-3; TRBD2 agrees at 9 bases. V lost 3 bases, J lost 7 bases, and 9 bases stayed unmatched. The CDR3 consists of 15 residues. Germline CDR1 and CDR2: SGDLS and YYNGEE. This CDR3 is CASSARGLATNTQYF. The CDR3 DNA reads TGTGCCAGCAGCGCGAGGGGACTAGCCACCAATACGCAGTATTTT.

The chain employs TRBV7-9 and TRBJ2-1; 8 bases fit TRBD1. This CDR3 is built from 13 residues. Germline CDR1 reads SEHNR; CDR2 reads FQNEAQ (reference sequence). Trimming removed 7 bases from V and 13 bases from J; junction bases left unmatched: 12. This CDR3 reads CASIFVSGTGQFF. Here the CDR3 DNA reads TGTGCCAGCATCTTTGTCTCCGGGACAGGACAGTTCTTC.

Notes on this clonotype: One junction end disagrees with the germline gene, perhaps due to a read error. The CDR3, as DNA: TGTGCCAGCAGTTACGGGGCAGGGTATAATTTACCCCTCCACTTT. Translating it yields CASSYGAGYNLPLHF. The V gene is TRBV6-5, the J gene TRBJ1-6, with a weak D call TRBD1 (5 bases). Per germline, CDR1 MNHEY and CDR2 SVGAGI. CDR3 length: 15 amino acids.

This rearrangement joins TRBV20-1 to TRBJ2-7, with a tentative D call TRBD2 (6 bases). V was trimmed by 1 base and J by 2 bases, leaving 15 bases between them. This CDR3 spans 15 amino acids. Germline loops: CDR1 DFQATT, CDR2 SNEGSKA (reference sequence). DNA for the CDR3: TGCAGTGCTAGAGGGAGGGCAGGCACCACCTACGAGCAGTACTTC. Translating it yields CSARGRAGTTYEQYF.

The chain is built from TRBV6-2 or TRBV6-3 and TRBJ1-2; unclear D gene. There are 13 residues in the CDR3. Germline lookup yields CDR1 MNHEY and CDR2 SVGEGT. V was trimmed by 5 bases and J by 5 bases, leaving 12 bases between them. DNA for the CDR3: TGTGCCAGCAGTCTAAATGGAGGATATGGCTACACCTTC. Translated, it gives CASSLNGGYGYTF.

This clonotype was observed a handful of times. The chain employs TRBV12-3 or TRBV12-4 and TRBJ2-3, with D tentatively TRBD1 or TRBD2 (5 bases each). There are 13 residues in the CDR3. V was clipped by 11 bases and J by 3 bases, with 15 bases between them. CDR3: CASDEGSTDTQYF. The CDR3 DNA reads as TGTGCCTCTGACGAGGGGTCAACAGATACGCAGTATTTT.

V and J are TRBV24-1 and TRBJ1-2; 10 nucleotides agree with TRBD1. Germline CDR1 is KGHDR and CDR2 is SFDVKD. The CDR3 loop spans 14 amino acids. Losses at the gene ends were 3 bases for V and 8 bases for J; bases not matched to a gene: 5. CDR3 in amino acids: CATSDAGTGDGYTF. The CDR3 DNA sequence: TGTGCCACCAGTGATGCCGGGACAGGGGACGGCTACACCTTC.

This clonotype was seen more than once but under ten times. V and J are TRBV4-3 and TRBJ1-4; D is undetermined. CDR3 length equals 14 residues. V was clipped by 0 bases and J by 7 bases, with 9 bases between them. Per germline, CDR1 LGHNA and CDR2 YSLEER. CDR3 residues: CASSQDPSFEKLFF. The CDR3 nucleotides read TGCGCCAGCAGCCAAGATCCCTCCTTTGAAAAACTGTTTTTT.

The J gene is TRBJ2-1, the V gene TRBV3-1; TRBD2 matches at 8 bases. Unmatched junction bases numbered 13, after V lost 0 bases and J lost 15 bases. The CDR3 extends over 15 amino acids. CDR1 LGHDT and CDR2 YNNKEL come from the germline V gene (reference sequence). DNA of the CDR3: TGTGCCAGCAGCCAAGATAGGTCTAGCGGGCGGGAACGGTTCTTC. It specifies CASSQDRSSGRERFF.

This rearrangement joins TRBV4-1 to TRBJ2-5; tentatively, D is TRBD2 (5 bases). Between the trimmed V and J ends, which lost 0 bases and 11 bases, there was a span of 16 bases. Germline values: CDR1 MGHRA, CDR2 YSYEKL. The CDR3 is made up of 14 amino acids. Here the CDR3 reads CASSQDSRVREQYF. In DNA form, the CDR3 reads TGCGCCAGCAGCCAAGATAGTCGAGTGAGGGAGCAGTACTTC.

V is TRBV6-2 or TRBV6-3 and J is TRBJ1-1, with no clear D. The V end lost 0 bases, the J end lost 0 bases, and 8 bases lay between the germline ends. The germline gives CDR1 MNHEY, CDR2 SVGEGT. CDR3 length: 15 amino acids. In DNA, the CDR3 is TGTGCCAGCAGTTACTCTCGGACGGTGAACACTGAAGCTTTCTTT. It specifies CASSYSRTVNTEAFF.

This chain connects TRBV29-1 to TRBJ2-7; D is ambiguous. With 7 bases removed from V and 2 bases from J, the gap between germline ends came to 21 bases. This CDR3 has 15 residues. The V gene's germline CDR1 is SQVTM and CDR2 ANQGSEA. Here the CDR3 DNA reads TGCAGCGGAACTGTCGATCCTTCTCCAACCTACGAGCAGTACTTC. Its protein product is CSGTVDPSPTYEQYF.

The genes are TRBV3-1 and TRBJ2-3, with D perhaps being TRBD1 or TRBD2 (5 bases each). Germline V gives CDR1 LGHDT, CDR2 YNNKEL (reference sequence). Trimming removed 3 bases at V and 0 bases at J, with 13 bases between. CDR3 size: 16 residues. CDR3 in amino acids: CASSHPRDESTDTQYF. In DNA form, the CDR3 reads TGTGCCAGCAGCCACCCACGGGACGAGAGCACAGATACGCAGTATTTT.

This rearrangement joins TRBV12-3 or TRBV12-4 to TRBJ2-1; 7 nucleotides line up with TRBD1. This CDR3 comprises 16 residues. Trimming took 7 bases from V and 3 from J; bases not matched to a gene: 12. The CDR3 DNA is TGTGCCAGCAAGAAGGGGGCGGTAACTGACTACAATGAGCAGTTCTTC. Translated: CASKKGAVTDYNEQFF.

This chain connects TRBV24-1 to TRBJ2-1; D call uncertain. The germline V gene has CDR1 KGHDR and CDR2 SFDVKD. The CDR3 is 16 residues long. With 1 base removed from V and 5 bases from J, the gap between germline ends came to 14 bases. The CDR3 reads CATSDFFPPRNNEQFF. DNA of the CDR3: TGTGCCACCAGTGATTTTTTCCCTCCCCGAAACAATGAGCAGTTCTTC.